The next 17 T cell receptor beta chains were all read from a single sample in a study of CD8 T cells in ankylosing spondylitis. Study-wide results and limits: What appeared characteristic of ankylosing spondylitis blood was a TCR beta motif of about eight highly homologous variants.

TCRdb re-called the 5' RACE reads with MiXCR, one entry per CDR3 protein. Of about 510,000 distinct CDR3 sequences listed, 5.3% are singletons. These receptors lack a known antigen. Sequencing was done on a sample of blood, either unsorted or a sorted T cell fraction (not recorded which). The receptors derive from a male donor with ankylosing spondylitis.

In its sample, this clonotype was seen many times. CDR3: CASSSNPGDYGYTF. As DNA, the CDR3 is TGTGCCAGCAGCTCTAATCCCGGGGATTATGGCTACACCTTC. J is TRBJ1-2 and V is TRBV11-1; D not certain. CDR3 length: 14 residues. Germline CDR1 SGHAT, CDR2 FQDESV (reference sequence). Deletions cut 4 bases from V and 5 bases from J, with 14 bases between.

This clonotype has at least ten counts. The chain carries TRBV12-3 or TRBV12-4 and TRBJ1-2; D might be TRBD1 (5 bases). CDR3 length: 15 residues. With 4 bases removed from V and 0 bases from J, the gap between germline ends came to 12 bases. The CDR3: CASSWDVYANYGYTF. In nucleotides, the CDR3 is TGTGCCAGCAGTTGGGACGTCTACGCTAACTATGGCTACACCTTC.

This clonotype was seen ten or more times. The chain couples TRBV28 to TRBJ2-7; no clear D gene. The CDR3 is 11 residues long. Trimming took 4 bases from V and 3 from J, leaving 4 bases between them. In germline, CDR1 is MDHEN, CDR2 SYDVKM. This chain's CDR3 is CASSWVYEQYF. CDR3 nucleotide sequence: TGTGCCAGCAGTTGGGTCTACGAGCAGTACTTC.

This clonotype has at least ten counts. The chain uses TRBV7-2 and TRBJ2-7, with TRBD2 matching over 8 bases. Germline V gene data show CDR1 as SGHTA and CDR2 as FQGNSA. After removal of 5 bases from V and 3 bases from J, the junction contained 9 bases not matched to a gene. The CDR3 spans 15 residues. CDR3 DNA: TGTGCCAGCAGCGTCACTAGCGGACTCGTCTACGAGCAGTACTTC. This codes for CASSVTSGLVYEQYF.

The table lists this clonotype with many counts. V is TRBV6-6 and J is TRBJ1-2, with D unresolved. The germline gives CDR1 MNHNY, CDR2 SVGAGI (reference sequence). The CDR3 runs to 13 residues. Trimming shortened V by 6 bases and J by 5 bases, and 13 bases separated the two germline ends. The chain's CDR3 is CASRETRTYGYTF. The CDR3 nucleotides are TGTGCCAGCAGGGAAACTCGAACGTATGGCTACACCTTC.

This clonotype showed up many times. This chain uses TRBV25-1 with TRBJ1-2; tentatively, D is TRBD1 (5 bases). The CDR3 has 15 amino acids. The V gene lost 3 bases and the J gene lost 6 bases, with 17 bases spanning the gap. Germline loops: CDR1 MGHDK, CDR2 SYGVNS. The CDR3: CASSESPPWGDGYTF. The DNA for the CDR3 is TGTGCCAGCAGTGAGAGTCCGCCATGGGGCGATGGCTACACCTTC.

The DNA of the CDR3 is TGTGCCAGCAGCGTAGCGGTAGGAATCTATGGCTACACCTTC. Translation gives CASSVAVGIYGYTF. V is TRBV9 and J is TRBJ1-2; D is undetermined. The CDR3 has 14 amino acids. V was trimmed by 0 bases and J by 4 bases, leaving 10 bases between them. From germline, CDR1 is SGDLS and CDR2 YYNGEE.

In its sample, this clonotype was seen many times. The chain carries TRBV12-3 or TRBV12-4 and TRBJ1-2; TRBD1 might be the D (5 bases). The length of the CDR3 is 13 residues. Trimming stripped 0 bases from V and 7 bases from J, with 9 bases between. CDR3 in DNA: TGTGCCAGCAGTTTAGCCCAGGGAGCTGGCTACACCTTC. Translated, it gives CASSLAQGAGYTF.

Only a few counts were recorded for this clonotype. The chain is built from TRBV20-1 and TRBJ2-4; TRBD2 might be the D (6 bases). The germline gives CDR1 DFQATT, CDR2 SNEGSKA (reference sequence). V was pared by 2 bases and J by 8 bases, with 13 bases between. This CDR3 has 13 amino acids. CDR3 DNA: TGCAGTGCTAGAAGGAGGGACCTGTACATTCAGTACTTC. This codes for CSARRRDLYIQYF.

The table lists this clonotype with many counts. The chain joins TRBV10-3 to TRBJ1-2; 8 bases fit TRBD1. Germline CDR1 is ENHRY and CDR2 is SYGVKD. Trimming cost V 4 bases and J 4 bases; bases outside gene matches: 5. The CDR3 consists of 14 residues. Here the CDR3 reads CAISGTDRVYGYTF. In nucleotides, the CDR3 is TGTGCCATCAGTGGGACGGACAGGGTCTATGGCTACACCTTC.

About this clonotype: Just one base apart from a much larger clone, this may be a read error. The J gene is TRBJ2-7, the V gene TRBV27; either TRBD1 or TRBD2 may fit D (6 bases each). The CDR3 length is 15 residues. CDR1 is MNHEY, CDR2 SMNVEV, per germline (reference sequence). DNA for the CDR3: TGTGCCAGCAGTACGACACTCGGGGGCTGGTACGAGCAGTGCTTC. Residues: CASSTTLGGWYEQCF.

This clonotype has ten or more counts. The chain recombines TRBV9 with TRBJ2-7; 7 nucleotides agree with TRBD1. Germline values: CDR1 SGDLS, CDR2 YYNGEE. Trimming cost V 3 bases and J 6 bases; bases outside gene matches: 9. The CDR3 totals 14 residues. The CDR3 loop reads CASSATGTAAEQYF. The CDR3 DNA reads TGTGCCAGCAGCGCCACCGGGACAGCAGCCGAGCAGTACTTC.

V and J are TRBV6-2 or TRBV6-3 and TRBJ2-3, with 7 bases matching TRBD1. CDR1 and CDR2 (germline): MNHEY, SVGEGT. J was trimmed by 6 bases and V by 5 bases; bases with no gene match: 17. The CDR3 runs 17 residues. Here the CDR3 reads CASSRRGTEDGMDTQYF. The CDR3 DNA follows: TGTGCCAGCAGTCGCCGTGGGACAGAGGATGGTATGGATACGCAGTATTTT.

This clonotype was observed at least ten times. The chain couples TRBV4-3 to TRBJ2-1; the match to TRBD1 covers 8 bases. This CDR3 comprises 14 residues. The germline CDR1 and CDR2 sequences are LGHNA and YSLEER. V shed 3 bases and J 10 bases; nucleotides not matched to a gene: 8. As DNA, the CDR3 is TGCGCCAGCAGCCAGGCTGACAGGGGAGGCGAGCAGTTCTTC. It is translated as CASSQADRGGEQFF.

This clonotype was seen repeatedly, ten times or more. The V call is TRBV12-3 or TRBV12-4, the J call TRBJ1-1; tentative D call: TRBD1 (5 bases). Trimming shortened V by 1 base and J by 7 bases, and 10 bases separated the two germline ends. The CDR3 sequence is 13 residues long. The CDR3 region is CASSLVLGGEAFF. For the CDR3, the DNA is TGTGCCAGCAGTTTAGTTCTGGGGGGTGAAGCTTTCTTT.

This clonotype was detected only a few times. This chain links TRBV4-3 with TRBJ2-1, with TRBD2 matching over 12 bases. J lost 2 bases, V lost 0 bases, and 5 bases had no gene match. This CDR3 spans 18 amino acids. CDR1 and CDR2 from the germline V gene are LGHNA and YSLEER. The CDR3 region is CASSQEASGGGPYNEQFF. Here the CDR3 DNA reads TGCGCCAGCAGCCAAGAAGCTAGCGGGGGGGGACCCTACAATGAGCAGTTCTTC.

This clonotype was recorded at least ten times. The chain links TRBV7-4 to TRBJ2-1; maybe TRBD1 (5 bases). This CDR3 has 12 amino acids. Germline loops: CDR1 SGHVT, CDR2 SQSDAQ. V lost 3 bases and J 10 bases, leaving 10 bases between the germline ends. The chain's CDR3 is CASSFGAIEQFF. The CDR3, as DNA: TGTGCCAGCAGCTTTGGGGCAATCGAGCAGTTCTTC.